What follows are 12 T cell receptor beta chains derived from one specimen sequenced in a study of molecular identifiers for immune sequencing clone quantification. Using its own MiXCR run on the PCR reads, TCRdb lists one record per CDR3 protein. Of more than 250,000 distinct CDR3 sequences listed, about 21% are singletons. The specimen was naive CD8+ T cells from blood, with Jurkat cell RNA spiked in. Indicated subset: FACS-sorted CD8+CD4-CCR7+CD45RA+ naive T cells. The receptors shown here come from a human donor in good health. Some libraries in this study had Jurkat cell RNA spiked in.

This CDR3 is CASSPPTEGANEQYF. In DNA, the CDR3 is TGTGCCAGCTCACCACCGACGGAGGGAGCCAACGAGCAGTACTTC. The gene calls are TRBV18 and TRBJ2-7, with D tentatively TRBD2 (6 bases). The V end was cut by 0 bases, the J end by 5 bases, with 14 bases between. CDR1 and CDR2 from the germline V gene are KGHSH and LQKENI. The CDR3 spans 15 residues. The full variable domain, with the rest looked up from reference TRBV18 and TRBJ2-7, is NAGVMQNPRHLVRRRGQEARLRCSPMKGHSHVYWYRQLPEEGLKFMVYLQKENIIDESGMPKERFSAEFPKEGPSILRIQQVVRGDSAAYFCASSPPTEGANEQYFGPGTRLTVT.

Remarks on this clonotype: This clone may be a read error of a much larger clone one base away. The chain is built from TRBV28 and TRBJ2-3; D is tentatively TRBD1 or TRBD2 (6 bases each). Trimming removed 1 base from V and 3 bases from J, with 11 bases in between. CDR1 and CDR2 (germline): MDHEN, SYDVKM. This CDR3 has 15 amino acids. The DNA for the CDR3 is TGTGCCAGCAGTTTATATCAGGGGAGGACAGATACGCAGTATTTT. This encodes CASSLYQGRTDTQYF.

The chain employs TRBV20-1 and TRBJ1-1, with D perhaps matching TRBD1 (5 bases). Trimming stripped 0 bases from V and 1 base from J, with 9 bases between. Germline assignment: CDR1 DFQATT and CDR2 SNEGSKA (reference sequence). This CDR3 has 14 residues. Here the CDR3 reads CSAREVTANTEAFF. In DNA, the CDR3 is TGCAGTGCTAGAGAGGTGACAGCGAACACTGAAGCTTTCTTT.

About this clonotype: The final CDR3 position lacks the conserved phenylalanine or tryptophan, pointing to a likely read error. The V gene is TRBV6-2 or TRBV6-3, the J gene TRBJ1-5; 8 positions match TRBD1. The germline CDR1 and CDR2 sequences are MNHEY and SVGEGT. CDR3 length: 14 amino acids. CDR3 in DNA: TGTGCCGGCAGAGACGGACAGGGCTATCAGCCCCAGCATCTT. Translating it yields CAGRDGQGYQPQHL.

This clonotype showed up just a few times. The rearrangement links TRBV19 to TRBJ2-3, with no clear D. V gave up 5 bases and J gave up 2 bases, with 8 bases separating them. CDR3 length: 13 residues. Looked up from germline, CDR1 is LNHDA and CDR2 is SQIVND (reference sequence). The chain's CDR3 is CASSPAPTDTQYF. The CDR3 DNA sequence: TGTGCCAGTAGTCCAGCCCCCACAGATACGCAGTATTTT.

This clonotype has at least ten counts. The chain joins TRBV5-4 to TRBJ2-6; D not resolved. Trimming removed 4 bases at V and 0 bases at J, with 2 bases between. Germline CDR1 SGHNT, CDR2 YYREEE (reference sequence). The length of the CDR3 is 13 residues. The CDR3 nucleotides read TGTGCCAGCAGCGACTCTGGGGCCAACGTCCTGACTTTC. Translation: CASSDSGANVLTF.

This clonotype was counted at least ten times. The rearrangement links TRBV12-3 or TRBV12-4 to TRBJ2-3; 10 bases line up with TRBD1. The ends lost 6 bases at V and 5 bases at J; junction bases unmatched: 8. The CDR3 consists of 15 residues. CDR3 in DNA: TGTGCCAGCAGGCCGGGACAGGGGTCACAAGATACGCAGTATTTT. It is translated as CASRPGQGSQDTQYF.

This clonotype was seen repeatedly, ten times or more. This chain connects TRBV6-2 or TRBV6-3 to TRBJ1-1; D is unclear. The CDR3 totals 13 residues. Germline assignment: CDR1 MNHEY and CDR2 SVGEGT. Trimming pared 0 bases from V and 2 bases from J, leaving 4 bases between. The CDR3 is CASSYSHNTEAFF. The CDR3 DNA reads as TGTGCCAGCAGTTACTCGCATAACACTGAAGCTTTCTTT.

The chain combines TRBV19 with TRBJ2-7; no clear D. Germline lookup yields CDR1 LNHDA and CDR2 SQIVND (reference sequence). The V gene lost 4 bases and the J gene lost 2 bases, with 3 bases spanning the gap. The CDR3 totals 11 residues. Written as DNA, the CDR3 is TGTGCCAGTAGTAACACCTACGAGCAGTACTTC. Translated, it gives CASSNTYEQYF.

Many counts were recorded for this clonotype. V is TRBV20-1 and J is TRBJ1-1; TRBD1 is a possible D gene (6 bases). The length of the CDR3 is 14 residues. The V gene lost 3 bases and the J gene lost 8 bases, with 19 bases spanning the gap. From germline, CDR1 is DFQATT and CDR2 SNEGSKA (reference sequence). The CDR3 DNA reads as TGCAGTGCTAGTCACAGGGTGGTTGCGGCGGAAGCTTTCTTT. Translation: CSASHRVVAAEAFF.

CDR3 coding DNA: TGCAGTGCTAGACCGATAGTACAGGGTTACGAGCAGTACTTC. Translated, it gives CSARPIVQGYEQYF. This rearrangement joins TRBV20-1 to TRBJ2-7; a possible D gene is TRBD1 (6 bases). The CDR3 consists of 14 residues. V was pared by 2 bases and J by 4 bases, with 15 bases between. Germline CDR1 DFQATT, CDR2 SNEGSKA (reference sequence).

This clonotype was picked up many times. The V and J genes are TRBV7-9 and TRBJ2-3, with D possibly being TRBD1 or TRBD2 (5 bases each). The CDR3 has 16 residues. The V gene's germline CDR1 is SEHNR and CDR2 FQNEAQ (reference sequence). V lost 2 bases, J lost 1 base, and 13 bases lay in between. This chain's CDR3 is CASSLKPRDGTDTQYF. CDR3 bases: TGTGCCAGCAGCTTAAAACCCAGGGACGGCACAGATACGCAGTATTTT.